This T cell receptor beta chain was profiled in a study of control samples from healthy donors and cancer patients. Germline assignment: CDR1 SGHNT and CDR2 YENEEA. Deletions cut 7 bases from V and 8 bases from J, with 18 bases between. The CDR3 loop spans 14 amino acids. Some clones are missing from TCRdb's copy, which holds only in-frame ones; the method was immunoSEQ multiplex PCR. The data contain approximately 140,000 clones, approximately 90% of them singletons. This receptor was obtained from a woman aged 25 to 39 in good health. This sequence joins TRBV11-3 and TRBJ2-1, with TRBD2 as a possible D gene (6 bases). Sample: blood. CDR3 sequence reads: CASTGGTPEDEQFF. CDR3 nucleotides: TGTGCCAGCACCGGAGGGACCCCCGAAGATGAGCAGTTCTTC. Full variable domain (outside the CDR3, taken from reference TRBV11-3 and TRBJ2-1): EAGVVQSPRYKIIEKKQPVAFWCNPISGHNTLYWYLQNLGQGPELLIRYENEEAVDDSQLPKDRFSAERLKGVDSTLKIQPAELGDSAVYLCASTGGTPEDEQFFGPGTRLTVL.